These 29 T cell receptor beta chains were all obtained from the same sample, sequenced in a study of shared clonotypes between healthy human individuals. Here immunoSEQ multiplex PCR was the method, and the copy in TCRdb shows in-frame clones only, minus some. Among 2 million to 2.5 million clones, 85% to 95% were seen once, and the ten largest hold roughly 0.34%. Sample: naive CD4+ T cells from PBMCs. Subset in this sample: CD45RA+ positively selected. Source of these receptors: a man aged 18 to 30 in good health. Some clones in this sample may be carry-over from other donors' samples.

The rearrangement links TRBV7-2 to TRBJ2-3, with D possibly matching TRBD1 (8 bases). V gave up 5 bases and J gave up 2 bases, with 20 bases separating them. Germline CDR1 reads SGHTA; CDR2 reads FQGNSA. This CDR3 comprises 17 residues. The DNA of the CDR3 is TGTGCCAGCAGCGTAAACCAAGCGGGACAGGCCACAGATACGCAGTATTTT. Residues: CASSVNQAGQATDTQYF.

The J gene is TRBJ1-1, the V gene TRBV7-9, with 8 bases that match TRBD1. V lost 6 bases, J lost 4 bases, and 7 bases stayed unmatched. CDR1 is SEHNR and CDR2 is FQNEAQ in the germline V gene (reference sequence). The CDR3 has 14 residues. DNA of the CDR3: TGTGCCAGCAGTTGGAGACAGGGGAGCACTGAAGCTTTCTTT. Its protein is CASSWRQGSTEAFF.

The CDR3 DNA reads as TGTGCCAGCAGTGAACTGGCAGGGGCCCCAGAGACCCAGTACTTC. Its protein product is CASSELAGAPETQYF. The rearrangement links TRBV25-1 to TRBJ2-5; weak D call: TRBD1 (6 bases). This CDR3 has 15 residues. Germline CDR1 MGHDK, CDR2 SYGVNS. The V and J ends lost 2 bases and 4 bases respectively, with 14 bases between them.

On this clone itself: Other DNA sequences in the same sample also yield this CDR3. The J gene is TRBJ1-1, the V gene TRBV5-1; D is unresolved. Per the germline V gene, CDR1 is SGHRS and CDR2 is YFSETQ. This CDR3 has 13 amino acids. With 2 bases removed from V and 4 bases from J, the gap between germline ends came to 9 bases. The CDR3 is CASSLPGSTEAFF. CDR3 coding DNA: TGCGCCAGCAGCTTACCGGGGTCCACTGAAGCTTTCTTT.

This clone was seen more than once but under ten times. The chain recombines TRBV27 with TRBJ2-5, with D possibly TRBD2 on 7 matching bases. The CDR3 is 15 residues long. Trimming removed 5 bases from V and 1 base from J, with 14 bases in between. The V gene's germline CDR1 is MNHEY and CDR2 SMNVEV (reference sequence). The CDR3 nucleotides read TGTGCCAGCAGTCCCCGGGGGGCGATCCAAGAGACCCAGTACTTC. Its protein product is CASSPRGAIQETQYF.

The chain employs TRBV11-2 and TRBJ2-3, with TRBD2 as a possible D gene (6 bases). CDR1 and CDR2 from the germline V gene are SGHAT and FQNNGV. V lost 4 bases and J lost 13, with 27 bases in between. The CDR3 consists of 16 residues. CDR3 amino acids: CASSSVGAGLLPREYF. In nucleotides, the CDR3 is TGTGCCAGCAGCTCCGTGGGTGCGGGACTCCTCCCCCGGGAGTATTTT.

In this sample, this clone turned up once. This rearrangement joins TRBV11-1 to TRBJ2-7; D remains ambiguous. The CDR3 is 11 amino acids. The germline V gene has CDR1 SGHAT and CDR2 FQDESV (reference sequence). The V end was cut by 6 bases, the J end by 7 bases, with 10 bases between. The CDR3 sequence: CASSQVSEQYF. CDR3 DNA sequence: TGTGCCAGCAGTCAGGTTAGTGAGCAGTACTTC.

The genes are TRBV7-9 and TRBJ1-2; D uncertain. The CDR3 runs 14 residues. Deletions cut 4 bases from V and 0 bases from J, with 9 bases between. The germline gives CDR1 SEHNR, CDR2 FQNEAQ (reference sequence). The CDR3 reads CASSSLRANYGYTF. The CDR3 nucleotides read TGTGCCAGCAGCTCCCTTCGGGCTAACTATGGCTACACCTTC. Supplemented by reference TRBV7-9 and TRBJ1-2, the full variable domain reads DTGVSQNPRHKITKRGQNVTFRCDPISEHNRLYWYRQTLGQGPEFLTYFQNEAQLEKSRLLSDRFSAERPKGSFSTLEIQRTEQGDSAMYLCASSSLRANYGYTFGSGTRLTVV.

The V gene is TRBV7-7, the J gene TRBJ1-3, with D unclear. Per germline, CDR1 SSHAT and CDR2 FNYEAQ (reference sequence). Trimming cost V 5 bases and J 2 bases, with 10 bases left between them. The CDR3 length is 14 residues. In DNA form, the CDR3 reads TGTGCCAGCAGCCCTTTGGACCCTGGAAACACCATATATTTT. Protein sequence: CASSPLDPGNTIYF.

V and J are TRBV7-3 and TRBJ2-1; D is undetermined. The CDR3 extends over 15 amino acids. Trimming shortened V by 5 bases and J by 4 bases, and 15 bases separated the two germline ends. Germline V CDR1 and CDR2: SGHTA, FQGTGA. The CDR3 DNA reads TGTGCCAGCAGCCCTTCGGCGGCTATTTACAATGAGCAGTTCTTC. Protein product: CASSPSAAIYNEQFF.

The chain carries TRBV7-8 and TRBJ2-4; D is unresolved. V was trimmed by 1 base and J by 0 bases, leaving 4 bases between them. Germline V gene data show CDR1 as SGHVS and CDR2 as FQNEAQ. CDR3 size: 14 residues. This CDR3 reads CASSLVLAKNIQYF. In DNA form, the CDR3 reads TGTGCCAGCAGCTTAGTCCTAGCCAAAAACATTCAGTACTTC. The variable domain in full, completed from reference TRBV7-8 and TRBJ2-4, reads GAGVSQSPRYKVAKRGQDVALRCDPISGHVSLFWYQQALGQGPEFLTYFQNEAQLDKSGLPSDRFFAERPEGSVSTLKIQRTQQEDSAVYLCASSLVLAKNIQYFGAGTRLSVL.

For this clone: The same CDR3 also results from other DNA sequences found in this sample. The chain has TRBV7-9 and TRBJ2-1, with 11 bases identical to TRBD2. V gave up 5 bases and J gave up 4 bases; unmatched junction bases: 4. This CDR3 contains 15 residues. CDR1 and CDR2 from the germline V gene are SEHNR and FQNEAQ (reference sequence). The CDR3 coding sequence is TGTGCCAGCAGCCTTGGGACTAGCGGTTACAATGAGCAGTTCTTC. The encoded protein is CASSLGTSGYNEQFF.

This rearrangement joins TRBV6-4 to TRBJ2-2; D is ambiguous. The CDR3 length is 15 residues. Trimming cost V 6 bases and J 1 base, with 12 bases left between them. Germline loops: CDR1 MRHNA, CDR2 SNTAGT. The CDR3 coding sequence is TGTGCCAGCAGCCTCGAAGGAGTGAACACCGGGGAGCTGTTTTTT. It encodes CASSLEGVNTGELFF.

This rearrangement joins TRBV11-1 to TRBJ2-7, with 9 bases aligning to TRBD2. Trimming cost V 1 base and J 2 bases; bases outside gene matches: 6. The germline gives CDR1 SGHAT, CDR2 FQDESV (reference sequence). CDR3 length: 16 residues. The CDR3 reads CASSLVSAGGPYEQYF. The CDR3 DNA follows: TGTGCCAGCAGCTTAGTTAGTGCGGGAGGGCCCTACGAGCAGTACTTC.

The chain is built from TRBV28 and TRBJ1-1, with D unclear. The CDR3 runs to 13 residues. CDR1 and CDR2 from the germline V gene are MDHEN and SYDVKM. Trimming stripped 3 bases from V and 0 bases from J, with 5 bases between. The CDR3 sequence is CASSLKMNTEAFF. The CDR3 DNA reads TGTGCCAGCAGTTTGAAGATGAACACTGAAGCTTTCTTT.

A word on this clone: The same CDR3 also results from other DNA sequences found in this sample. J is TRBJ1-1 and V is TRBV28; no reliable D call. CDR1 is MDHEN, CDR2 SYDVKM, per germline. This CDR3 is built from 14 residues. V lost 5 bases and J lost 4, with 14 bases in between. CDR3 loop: CASSPRTRGTEAFF. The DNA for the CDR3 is TGTGCCAGCAGTCCGCGGACCCGGGGCACTGAAGCTTTCTTT. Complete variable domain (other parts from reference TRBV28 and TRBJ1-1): DVKVTQSSRYLVKRTGEKVFLECVQDMDHENMFWYRQDPGLGLRLIYFSYDVKMKEKGDIPEGYSVSREKKERFSLILESASTNQTSMYLCASSPRTRGTEAFFGQGTRLTVV.

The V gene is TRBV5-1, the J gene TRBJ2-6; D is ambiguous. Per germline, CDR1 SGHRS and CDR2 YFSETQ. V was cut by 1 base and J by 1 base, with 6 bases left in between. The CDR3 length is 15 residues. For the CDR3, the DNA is TGCGCCAGCAGCTTGTATGGTTCTGGGGCCAACGTCCTGACTTTC. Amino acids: CASSLYGSGANVLTF.

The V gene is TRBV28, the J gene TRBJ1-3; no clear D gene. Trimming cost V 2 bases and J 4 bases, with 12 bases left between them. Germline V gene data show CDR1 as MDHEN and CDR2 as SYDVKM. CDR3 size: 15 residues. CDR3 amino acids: CASSLVPAGGNTIYF. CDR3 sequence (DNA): TGTGCCAGCAGTTTAGTCCCCGCCGGGGGAAACACCATATATTTT. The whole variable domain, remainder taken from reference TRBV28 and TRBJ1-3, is DVKVTQSSRYLVKRTGEKVFLECVQDMDHENMFWYRQDPGLGLRLIYFSYDVKMKEKGDIPEGYSVSREKKERFSLILESASTNQTSMYLCASSLVPAGGNTIYFGEGSWLTVV.

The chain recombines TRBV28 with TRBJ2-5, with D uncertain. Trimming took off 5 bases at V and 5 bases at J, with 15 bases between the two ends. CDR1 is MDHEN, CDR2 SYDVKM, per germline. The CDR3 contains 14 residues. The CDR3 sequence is CASSGWVVRETQYF. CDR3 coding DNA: TGTGCCAGCAGTGGGTGGGTCGTACGGGAGACCCAGTACTTC.

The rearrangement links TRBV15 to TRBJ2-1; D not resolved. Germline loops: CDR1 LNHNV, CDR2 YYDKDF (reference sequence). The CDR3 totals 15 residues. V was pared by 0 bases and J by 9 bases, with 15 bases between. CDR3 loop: CATSRDRWDSPEQFF. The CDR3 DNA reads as TGTGCCACCAGCAGAGATCGGTGGGATAGCCCTGAGCAGTTCTTC. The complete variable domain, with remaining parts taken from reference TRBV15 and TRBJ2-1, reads DAMVIQNPRYQVTQFGKPVTLSCSQTLNHNVMYWYQQKSSQAPKLLFHYYDKDFNNEADTPDNFQSRRPNTSFCFLDIRSPGLGDTAMYLCATSRDRWDSPEQFFGPGTRLTVL.

The CDR3 DNA sequence: TGTGCCAACAGACTGGGAGAGGGGAAAGGCACTGAAGCTTTCTTT. Encoded protein: CANRLGEGKGTEAFF. V is TRBV27 and J is TRBJ1-1; perhaps TRBD1 as D (5 bases). The CDR3 spans 15 residues. The V end was cut by 10 bases, the J end by 4 bases, with 22 bases between. Per the germline V gene, CDR1 is MNHEY and CDR2 is SMNVEV (reference sequence).

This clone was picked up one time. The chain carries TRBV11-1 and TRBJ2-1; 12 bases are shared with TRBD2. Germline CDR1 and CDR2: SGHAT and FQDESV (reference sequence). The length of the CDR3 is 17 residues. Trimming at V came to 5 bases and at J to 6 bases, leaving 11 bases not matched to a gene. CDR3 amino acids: CASSRPLLAGGRNEQFF. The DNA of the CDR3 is TGTGCCAGCAGCCGCCCTCTACTAGCGGGAGGTCGCAATGAGCAGTTCTTC.

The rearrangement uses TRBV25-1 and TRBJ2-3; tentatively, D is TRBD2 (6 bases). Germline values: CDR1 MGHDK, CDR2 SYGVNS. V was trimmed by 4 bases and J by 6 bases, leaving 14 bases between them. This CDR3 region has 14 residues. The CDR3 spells CASSVGGGADTQYF. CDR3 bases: TGTGCCAGCAGTGTGGGCGGCGGGGCGGATACGCAGTATTTT.

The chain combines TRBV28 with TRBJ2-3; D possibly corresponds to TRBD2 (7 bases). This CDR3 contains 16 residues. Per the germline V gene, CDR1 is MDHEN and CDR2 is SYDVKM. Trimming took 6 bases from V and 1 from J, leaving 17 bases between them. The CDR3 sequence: CASSPRGARGTDTQYF. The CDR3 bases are TGTGCCAGCAGCCCCCGGGGGGCGAGAGGCACAGATACGCAGTATTTT.

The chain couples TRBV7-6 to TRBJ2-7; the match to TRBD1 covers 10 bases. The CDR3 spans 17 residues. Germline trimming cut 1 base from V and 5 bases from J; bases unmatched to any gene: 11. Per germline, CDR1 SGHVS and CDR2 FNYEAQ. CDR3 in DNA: TGTGCCAGCAGCTTAGGGCCCGGGACAGGGGTAAGGGACGAGCAGTACTTC. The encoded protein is CASSLGPGTGVRDEQYF.

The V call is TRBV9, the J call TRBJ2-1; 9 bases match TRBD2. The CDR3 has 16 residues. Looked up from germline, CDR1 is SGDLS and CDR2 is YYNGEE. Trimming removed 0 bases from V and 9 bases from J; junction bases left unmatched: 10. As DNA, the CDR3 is TGTGCCAGCAGCGTAGATGGCGGGAGGGTCAGTGGTGAGCAGTTCTTC. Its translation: CASSVDGGRVSGEQFF.

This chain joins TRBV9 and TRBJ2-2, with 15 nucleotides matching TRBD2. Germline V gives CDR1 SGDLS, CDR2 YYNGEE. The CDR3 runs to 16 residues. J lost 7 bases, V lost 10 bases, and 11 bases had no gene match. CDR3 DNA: TGTGCCGGACCGACGGGACTAGCGGGAGGCGTCGGGGAGCTGTTTTTT. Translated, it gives CAGPTGLAGGVGELFF.

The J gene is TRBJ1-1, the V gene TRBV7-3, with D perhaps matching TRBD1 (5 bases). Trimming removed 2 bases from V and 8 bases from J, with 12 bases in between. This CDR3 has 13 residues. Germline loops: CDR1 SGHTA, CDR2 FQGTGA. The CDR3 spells CASSLLTGSEAFF. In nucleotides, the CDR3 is TGTGCCAGCAGCTTACTCACAGGATCAGAAGCTTTCTTT.

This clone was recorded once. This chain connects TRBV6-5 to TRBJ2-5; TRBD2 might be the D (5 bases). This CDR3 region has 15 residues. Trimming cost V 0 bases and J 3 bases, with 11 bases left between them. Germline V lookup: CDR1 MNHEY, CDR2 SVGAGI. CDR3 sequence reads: CASSYSRWREETQYF. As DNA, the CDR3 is TGTGCCAGCAGTTACTCCAGGTGGCGGGAAGAGACCCAGTACTTC.